A selection of T cell receptor beta chains follows, all from one sample in a study of T cells in Graves' hyperthyroidism and ophthalmopathy. TCRdb used MiXCR to reprocess the multiplex PCR reads, holding one entry per CDR3 protein. The sample holds a few hundred thousand distinct CDR3 sequences, more than 45% seen once. Sequences were obtained from peripheral blood or thyroid tissue (not recorded which). The receptors derive from an adult woman with Graves' disease, either hyperthyroidism or ophthalmopathy (not recorded which). CDR3s include the opening cysteine and the closing phenylalanine or tryptophan. The D gene is left open where the match is weak. Clone size appears in some rows only: once, few, many, or a class for an expanded clone.

cdr3_nt cdr3_aa d_call v_call clone_size j_call
TGTGCCAGCAGCCCGCGGACAGAGAACACCGGGGAGCTGTTTTTT CASSPRTENTGELFF . TRBV11-2 . TRBJ2-2
TGCGCCAGCAGCCAATCGCCGACGGGTTATGGCTACACCTTC CASSQSPTGYGYTF . TRBV11-2 . TRBJ1-2
TGCGCCAGCAGCCAGACCGGGACTAGCGGGAGAGGGGAGCAGTACTTC CASSQTGTSGRGEQYF TRBD2 TRBV5-1 . TRBJ2-7
TGCAGTGTCCCCCTCCGGAGCTCCTACGAGCAGTACTTC CSVPLRSSYEQYF . TRBV20-1 . TRBJ2-7
TGCGCCAGCAGTACAGGGGGCTCTATACCCTACGAGCAGTACTTC CASSTGGSIPYEQYF TRBD1 TRBV5-1 many TRBJ2-7
TGTGCCAGCAGCAACCGGGACAGGAATGAAAAACTGTTTTTT CASSNRDRNEKLFF TRBD1 TRBV7-9 many TRBJ1-4
TGTGCCAGTAGTACGGGGACAGGAGGACGCTACACCTTC CASSTGTGGRYTF TRBD1 TRBV19 once TRBJ1-2
TGTGCCACCAGGGACGAAGGGGCCAACGTCCTGACTTTC CATRDEGANVLTF . TRBV10-3 . TRBJ2-6
TGTGCCAGCGGACAGGGCATAGGGGCCGGGGAGCTGTTTTTT CASGQGIGAGELFF TRBD1 TRBV11-2 . TRBJ2-2
TGTGCCAGCAGTGAAGGGACAGGGTTTTCACCCCTCCACTTT CASSEGTGFSPLHF TRBD1 TRBV25-1 many TRBJ1-6
TGTGCCAGCAGCTTAAGGCTCAACCACGGGCAGTACTTC CASSLRLNHGQYF . TRBV7-2 . TRBJ2-7
TGTGCCAGCACCCTCAGGGCAACTAATGAAAAACTGTTTTTT CASTLRATNEKLFF . TRBV12-3/TRBV12-4 . TRBJ1-4
TGCGCCAGCAGCTTGGTACCCGGGACAGTGAGCTCCTACGAGCAGTACTTC CASSLVPGTVSSYEQYF TRBD1 TRBV5-1 many TRBJ2-7
TGCGCCAGCAGCCGCCGGGTCCGAAACTATGGCTACACCTTC CASSRRVRNYGYTF . TRBV5-1 many TRBJ1-2
TGCGCCAGCAGCTTGGCCATTGCTTCGGGGGCGCGGGGAAACACCGGGGAGCTGTTTTTT CASSLAIASGARGNTGELFF . TRBV5-1 few TRBJ2-2
TGTGCCAGCAGTTTTGGGAGAAATCAGCCCCAGCATTTT CASSFGRNQPQHF . TRBV6-6 many TRBJ1-5
TGCGCCAGCAGCCAAGTAGGAGGCAGGAGGGCGGCGAACACTGAAGCTTTCTTT CASSQVGGRRAANTEAFF . TRBV4-1 many TRBJ1-1
TGTGCCAGCAGTCCCGGGACTCTAGGCCTTCCTAGCACAGATACGCAGTATTTT CASSPGTLGLPSTDTQYF . TRBV6-1 . TRBJ2-3
TGTGCCAGTAGTACAGGGGGCAATGGGGCCAACGTCCTGACTTTC CASSTGGNGANVLTF TRBD1 TRBV7-3 . TRBJ2-6
TGCAGTGCTGGAGGAGGTGGGGTTGGGGAATACACTGAAGCTTTCTTT CSAGGGGVGEYTEAFF . TRBV20-1 . TRBJ1-1
TGTGCCAGCAGCGCGGACTTACCCACGGGGTCCCAGTACTTC CASSADLPTGSQYF . TRBV9 . TRBJ2-5
TGTGCCAGCAGCTTCGCCGGACCCAGTCCCGGCTACACCTTC CASSFAGPSPGYTF . TRBV7-9 many TRBJ1-2
TGCAGTGCTAGAGATCTCAAGAGCTCTGGAAACACCATATATTTT CSARDLKSSGNTIYF . TRBV20-1 many TRBJ1-3
TGTGCCAGCAGTGAAGCAGACAGGGGGTACCAGCCCCAGCATTTT CASSEADRGYQPQHF TRBD1 TRBV2 many TRBJ1-5
TGTGCCAGCAGCCAAGGGACCTATGGCTACACCTTC CASSQGTYGYTF . TRBV14 many TRBJ1-2
TGCGCCAGCAGCCAAGCGCTAGCAATGGACACCATATATTTT CASSQALAMDTIYF . TRBV4-1 . TRBJ1-3
TGCAGTGCGGCAACACCGGGACAGCCCTCCTACGAGCAGTACTTC CSAATPGQPSYEQYF TRBD1 TRBV20-1 many TRBJ2-7
TGTGCCAGCAGCCTCCGAGGTGTGTTCTCGTCAGCGGGAGCCCAAGAGACCCAGTACTTC CASSLRGVFSSAGAQETQYF TRBD2 TRBV24-1 . TRBJ2-5
TGCGCCAGCAGCTTGGAGCGAACTAGCGGAACCTACGAGCAGTACTTC CASSLERTSGTYEQYF TRBD2 TRBV5-1 many TRBJ2-7
TGTGCCAGCAGCTCCCCGGGACAGGGGACTGAAGCTTTCTTT CASSSPGQGTEAFF TRBD1 TRBV7-8 once TRBJ1-1
TGTGCCAGCAGTAACAGACTGGTCTATGGCTACACCTTC CASSNRLVYGYTF . TRBV11-2 once TRBJ1-2
TGTGCCAGCAGCCATGGTGACAGGCAGGGGAAAGAGACCCAGTACTTC CASSHGDRQGKETQYF . TRBV4-2 . TRBJ2-5
TGTGCCATCAGTGAGTCGACAGGCGATTATGGCTACACCTTC CAISESTGDYGYTF . TRBV10-3 many TRBJ1-2
TGTGCCAGCCACCGGGACAGGAATGAGCAGTTCTTC CASHRDRNEQFF TRBD1 TRBV7-8 . TRBJ2-1
TGTGCCAGCAGAGTACTTTACAGGGAGAACACCGGGGAGCTGTTTTTT CASRVLYRENTGELFF . TRBV7-2 . TRBJ2-2
TGTGCCAGCACGGTCGGGTTGAGGGAGACCCAGTACTTC CASTVGLRETQYF . TRBV12-3/TRBV12-4 many TRBJ2-5
TGTGCCAGCAGTTCTCTCCGGTGGGCTAACACTGAAGCTTTCTTT CASSSLRWANTEAFF . TRBV7-6 . TRBJ1-1
TGTGCCAGCAGCCAAACCGGGACTGAGCAAGACTCCTACGAGCAGTACTTC CASSQTGTEQDSYEQYF . TRBV14 . TRBJ2-7
TGCAGTGCTAGAGCGGGAGAAGGGCAAGAGACCCAGTACTTC CSARAGEGQETQYF . TRBV20-1 many TRBJ2-5
TGTGCCTGGAGTGTATCCGGGGGGCGTGAAGCTTTCTTT CAWSVSGGREAFF . TRBV30 many TRBJ1-1
TGCAGCGTGCGACAGGGTATACAGGAGACCCAGTACTTC CSVRQGIQETQYF TRBD1 TRBV29-1 . TRBJ2-5
. CDSSFYICSARPTRGGETQYF . TRBV7-8 . TRBJ2-5
TGTGCCTGGCCCGAAGTACTGGGACTCTATGGCTACACCTTC CAWPEVLGLYGYTF . TRBV2 once TRBJ1-2
TGCGCCAGCAGCGTGCAGGGTATGGAAGAGACCCAGCATTTT CASSVQGMEETQHF . TRBV5-1 . TRBJ1-5
TGTGCCAGCAGCCTAAAAGGGCAGACCCAGTACTTC CASSLKGQTQYF . TRBV7-9 many TRBJ2-5
TGTGCCAGCAGTTTAACAAATGCGGGGGGCCTCTACGAGCAGTACTTC CASSLTNAGGLYEQYF TRBD2 TRBV12-3/TRBV12-4 . TRBJ2-7
TGTGCCACCACCCGCGCGCAGGACGCCCAAGAGACCCAGTACTTC CATTRAQDAQETQYF . TRBV15 many TRBJ2-5
TGTGCCAGTAGTATAGTCGGGGGCAGGGCCAACGAGCAGTACTTC CASSIVGGRANEQYF . TRBV19 . TRBJ2-7
TGTGCCAGCAGCTTGAGAGAGGGCGGTGAGCAGTTCTTC CASSLREGGEQFF . TRBV7-3 . TRBJ2-1
TGTGCAGCAGCGGGCGGGTTTGATAATTCACCCCTCCACTTT CAAAGGFDNSPLHF . TRBV10-3 . TRBJ1-6
TGCGCCAGCAGCTTGGGGTTCCAGGGGACCCAGTACTTC CASSLGFQGTQYF . TRBV5-1 . TRBJ2-5
TGTGCCAGCAGCTTGGTTCCGGGACAGACGAATTCACCCCTCCACTTT CASSLVPGQTNSPLHF TRBD1 TRBV7-8 . TRBJ1-6
TGCGCCAGCAGCCATGACCTAGGGGGTGCGGGAAATGAAAAACTGTTTTTT CASSHDLGGAGNEKLFF . TRBV4-1 few TRBJ1-4